Listed below are T cell receptor beta chains from one sample, sequenced in a study of blood T cell repertoires in COVID-19. Here immunoSEQ multiplex PCR was the method, and the copy in TCRdb shows in-frame clones only, minus some. The sample carries fewer than 250,000 clones, about 82% recorded once. Sequences were obtained from peripheral blood. The receptors originated from a woman older than 75 with COVID-19, enrolled during active disease. Each CDR3 is given with its conserved first and last residue. The D gene is left open where the match is weak. Not all rows give a size; the values are once, few, many and, for expanded clones, a class.

J: TRBJ2-7; V: TRBV30; size: .; D: .; CDR3: CAWSEGVPVGDYEQYF; DNA: TGTGCCTGGAGTGAGGGAGTACCGGTGGGAGACTACGAGCAGTACTTC
J: TRBJ1-4; V: TRBV7-9; size: .; D: TRBD1; CDR3: CASSLGQTSRKLFF; DNA: TGTGCCAGCAGCCTGGGACAGACCTCGAGAAAACTGTTTTTT
J: TRBJ2-6; V: TRBV5-8; size: .; D: TRBD1; CDR3: CASSVQGSGANVLTF; DNA: TGTGCCAGCAGCGTACAGGGGTCCGGGGCCAACGTCCTGACTTTC
J: TRBJ1-2; V: TRBV11-2; size: .; D: TRBD1; CDR3: CASSLDRNRGYTF; DNA: TGTGCCAGCAGCTTAGATCGAAACAGGGGTTACACCTTC
J: TRBJ1-4; V: TRBV10-1; size: once; D: .; CDR3: CASSESRRTEANEKLFF; DNA: TGCGCCAGCAGTGAGTCGCGGAGGACAGAAGCTAATGAAAAACTGTTTTTT
J: TRBJ2-5; V: TRBV4-3; size: .; D: TRBD2; CDR3: CASSLLRGTQETQYF; DNA: TGCGCCAGCAGCCTGCTGCGGGGGACCCAAGAGACCCAGTACTTC
J: TRBJ1-4; V: TRBV5-1; size: .; D: .; CDR3: CASSREGQLLTTNEKLFF; DNA: TGCGCCAGCAGCCGGGAGGGACAACTCCTTACAACTAATGAAAAACTGTTTTTT
J: TRBJ2-1; V: TRBV5-1; size: .; D: TRBD1; CDR3: CASTPVGQGNEQFF; DNA: TGCGCCAGCACTCCGGTGGGACAGGGCAATGAGCAGTTCTTC
J: TRBJ2-5; V: TRBV19; size: .; D: TRBD2; CDR3: CASSIDPASGARWGTQYF; DNA: TGTGCCAGTAGTATAGATCCTGCTAGCGGGGCCCGTTGGGGGACCCAGTACTTC
J: TRBJ2-3; V: TRBV5-1; size: .; D: TRBD2; CDR3: CASSLLAGGTDTQYF; DNA: TGCGCCAGCAGCTTGCTTGCGGGGGGCACAGATACGCAGTATTTT
J: TRBJ1-2; V: TRBV6-5; size: .; D: TRBD1; CDR3: CASSRTGTYGYTF; DNA: TGTGCCAGCAGTCGGACAGGGACCTATGGCTACACCTTC
J: TRBJ1-1; V: TRBV5-1; size: .; D: .; CDR3: CASSTDLIGRGTEAFF; DNA: TGCGCCAGCAGCACAGACCTAATCGGGCGAGGGACTGAAGCTTTCTTT